Detailed here is one T cell receptor beta chain. Trimming cost V 4 bases and J 1 base; bases outside gene matches: 8. Germline CDR1 reads LGHNA; CDR2 reads YSLEER. The CDR3 loop spans 16 amino acids. This sample is drawn from a study of blood T cell repertoires in COVID-19. Clones were sequenced by immunoSEQ multiplex PCR, and TCRdb holds only the in-frame ones, with some missing. The table lists 250,000 to 350,000 clones, about 90% of them singletons, with under 6% in the top ten. The receptor was isolated from a woman aged 30 to 39 who had recovered from COVID-19. Sequenced: PBMCs or T cells enriched from blood (not recorded which). The genes are TRBV4-3 and TRBJ2-3; 7 positions agree with TRBD1. The DNA of the CDR3 is TGCGCCAGCAGCCGGAATGGACAGGCACGCACAGATACGCAGTATTTT. Translated: CASSRNGQARTDTQYF.